This T cell receptor (beta chain) was recorded in a study of identical twins. General study points: Abundant cord blood beta clonotypes carried fewer insertions; memory repertoires showed none.

This clonotype was recorded at least ten times. Its antigen is unknown. This CDR3 has 12 amino acids. The V and J ends lost 7 bases and 8 bases respectively, with 15 bases between them. A universal primer site was incorporated via template switching, and the cDNA contained unique molecular identifiers. MiXCR, applied by TCRdb to the 5' RACE reads, yields one record per CDR3 protein. The data contain hundreds of thousands of distinct CDR3 sequences, approximately 8% of them seen just once; the ten biggest clones take up 2.1%. The sample was also reused in another study, on yellow fever vaccine responses in identical twins. This second study notes: It has been reported that, in twins, the vaccine T cell response seemed partly convergent and partly personalized.

What was sequenced was memory (CD45RO+) T cells sorted from blood. The V call is TRBV12-3 or TRBV12-4, the J call TRBJ2-7, with no clear D. This TCR came from a woman aged 18-30 years in good health. This CDR3 reads CASTPNLVKQYF. CDR3 DNA: TGTGCCAGCACCCCCAACCTCGTAAAGCAGTACTTC.